This T cell receptor (beta chain) came from a study of T cell repertoires in cytomegalovirus infection. Across the whole study: HLA-B-restricted CMV epitopes that are well studied were used alongside recently identified HLA-C-restricted ones.

TCRdb re-derived calls from the reads in MiXCR, one entry per CDR3 protein. The repertoire holds 140,000 to 150,000 distinct CDR3 sequences, with over 30% as singletons. Deletions cut 5 bases from V and 4 bases from J, with 9 bases between. Germline V lookup: CDR1 MNHNY, CDR2 SVGAGI (reference sequence). The CDR3 runs to 12 residues. This clonotype showed up just once. What it binds is unknown. The chain recombines TRBV6-6 with TRBJ2-7; D possibly corresponds to TRBD1 (6 bases). The material was CD8+ T cells from cultured PBMCs, obtained from culture after CMV antigen stimulation. This TCR was sampled from a human donor in good health (CMV status not recorded). Some clones in this sample may be carry-over from other donors' samples. CDR3 sequence: CASSHGQYEQYF. The CDR3 DNA sequence: TGTGCCAGCAGTCATGGACAGTACGAGCAGTACTTC.